This T cell receptor beta chain was recovered during a study of spatial heterogeneity in lung cancer. Across the whole study: Among detected sequences, beta-chain ones consistently exceeded alpha-chain ones in number. As counted in raw reads, each unique TCR and UMI combination appeared more than ten times on average.

This clonotype qualifies as medium-sized. What it binds is unknown. A unique molecular identifier was carried by every single TCR cDNA molecule. Using its own MiXCR run on the 5' RACE reads, TCRdb lists one record per CDR3 protein. The repertoire holds about 10,000 distinct CDR3 sequences, with around 6% as singletons. Germline V lookup: CDR1 SGHAT, CDR2 FQNNGV. The trim removed 2 bases at V and 9 bases at J, leaving 10 bases unmatched. This CDR3 comprises 15 residues. Study outcomes and limitations: Counts of expanded alpha and beta TCRs within tumors tracked the tumor nonsynonymous mutation count. Ubiquitous and regional nonsynonymous mutations were each tracked by the matching count of ubiquitous or regional expanded TCRs.

Time point reported: sample taken at primary tumor resection. The rearrangement uses TRBV11-2 and TRBJ2-4; 7 nucleotides match TRBD2. The input for sequencing was lung tumor tissue, taken at surgery. The receptor was isolated from a male donor with early-stage non-small cell lung cancer. CDR3 in amino acids: CASSLRMTLAGIQYF. The CDR3 nucleotides are TGTGCCAGCAGCTTAAGGATGACTTTAGCGGGCATTCAGTACTTC.